The clone carrying this TCR beta chain was detected many times. Its antigen remains unidentified. This entry is derived from a study of CD8 T cells in ankylosing spondylitis. Study-level points and caveats: For ankylosing spondylitis blood, a TCR beta motif of roughly 8 highly homologous variants appeared characteristic. There was reportedly significant enrichment of clones that were disease-linked in matched ankylosing spondylitis synovial fluid. Clones linked with disease were CD8+ and fairly uncommon in the peripheral blood. In the blood and synovial fluid of reactive arthritis, some motif variants had been previously reported.

Each CDR3 protein gets one entry after TCRdb re-called the 5' RACE reads with MiXCR. The sample lists roughly 190,000 distinct CDR3 sequences, roughly 13% occurring once. The CDR3 sequence is 14 residues long. The germline gives CDR1 PRHDT, CDR2 FYEKMQ (reference sequence). With V trimmed by 4 bases and J by 1 base, 0 bases remained unmatched. This receptor was obtained from a male donor with ankylosing spondylitis or in good health (not recorded which). What was sequenced was blood, either unsorted or a sorted T cell fraction (not recorded which). This chain links TRBV13 with TRBJ2-5; 10 nucleotides line up with TRBD2. CDR3 protein: CASSWTSGQETQYF. The CDR3 bases are TGTGCCAGCAGCTGGACTAGCGGCCAAGAGACCCAGTACTTC.